Shown below are 12 T cell receptor beta chains from a single sample sequenced in a study of T-cell reconstitution after alpha-beta-depleted transplantation in children. Unique molecular identifiers tagged the TCRbeta library. TCRdb called the PCR reads again in MiXCR, with one record for every CDR3 protein. This table has about 1,000,000 distinct CDR3 sequences, roughly 31% appearing once. Sequenced here: PBMCs, mostly from graft donor cells, sampled 360 days after TCRalphabeta/CD19-depleted stem cell transplant. The receptors come from a boy in the first two years of life who had a stem cell transplant for SCID, so the T cells may come from the graft donor.

The rearrangement uses TRBV2 and TRBJ2-7; 7 bases align to TRBD1. CDR1 is SNHLY, CDR2 FYNNEI, per germline. V dropped 5 bases and J dropped 3; count of bases not matched to a gene: 7. The CDR3 covers 14 residues. The CDR3 reads CASSYYRDSYEQYF. The DNA for the CDR3 is TGTGCCAGCAGTTATTACAGGGACAGCTACGAGCAGTACTTC.

The J gene is TRBJ2-7, the V gene TRBV6-5, with 8 bases matching TRBD2. The CDR3 is 14 amino acids. Trimming at V came to 8 bases and at J to 4 bases, leaving 10 bases not matched to a gene. The germline V gene encodes CDR1 MNHEY and CDR2 SVGAGI. The CDR3 here is CASGRGAFYYEQYF. Here the CDR3 DNA reads TGTGCCAGCGGGCGGGGGGCCTTTTATTACGAGCAGTACTTC.

Note on this clonotype: Relative to the germline gene, one junction end is altered; a read error may explain this. This chain links TRBV29-1 with TRBJ1-2; D not certain. The CDR3 loop spans 13 amino acids. CDR1 and CDR2 from the germline V gene are SQVTM and ANQGSEA. The CDR3 region has the DNA TGCAGCGTTGAAGATCGGGCTAAATATGGCTACACCTTC. Protein product: CSVEDRAKYGYTF.

V is TRBV29-1 and J is TRBJ2-3, with 13 nucleotides matching TRBD2. Germline lookup yields CDR1 SQVTM and CDR2 ANQGSEA. J gave up 6 bases and V 7 bases, and 7 bases lay outside the gene matches. This CDR3 is built from 14 residues. The CDR3 region is CSGLAGGSGDTQYF. Here the CDR3 DNA reads TGCAGCGGACTAGCGGGGGGCTCCGGGGATACGCAGTATTTT.

This clonotype was detected many times. The chain employs TRBV6-1 and TRBJ2-1, with TRBD1 matching over 9 bases. After removal of 6 bases from V and 4 bases from J, the junction contained 7 bases not matched to a gene. Germline assignment: CDR1 MNHNS and CDR2 SASEGT. The CDR3 runs 15 residues. The CDR3 region is CASSEQGAAYNEQFF. In DNA form, the CDR3 reads TGTGCCAGCAGCGAACAGGGGGCTGCTTACAATGAGCAGTTCTTC.

The rearrangement joins TRBV16 to TRBJ2-7; D ambiguous. V lost 0 bases to trimming and J lost 0 bases, with 15 bases between them. The CDR3 runs 17 residues. From germline, CDR1 is KGHSY and CDR2 FQNENV. The chain's CDR3 is CASSQSPTPASSYEQYF. The CDR3 nucleotides are TGTGCCAGCAGCCAATCACCAACACCGGCCAGCTCCTACGAGCAGTACTTC.

This clonotype was observed a few times. J is TRBJ2-5 and V is TRBV7-7, with D tentatively TRBD1 (6 bases). Trimming took 2 bases from V and 1 from J, leaving 11 bases between them. The CDR3 runs 15 residues. Germline loops: CDR1 SSHAT, CDR2 FNYEAQ (reference sequence). The DNA of the CDR3 is TGTGCCAGCAGCTTATCCAGGGGCTTCCAAGAGACCCAGTACTTC. Translating gives CASSLSRGFQETQYF. The variable domain in full, with the rest retrieved from reference TRBV7-7 and TRBJ2-5, is GAGVSQSPRYKVTKRGQDVTLRCDPISSHATLYWYQQALGQGPEFLTYFNYEAQPDKSGLPSDRFSAERPEGSISTLTIQRTEQRDSAMYRCASSLSRGFQETQYFGPGTRLLVL.

This chain connects TRBV29-1 to TRBJ2-3; D gene uncertain. Deletions cut 4 bases from V and 2 bases from J, with 10 bases between. This CDR3 has 13 residues. Looked up from germline, CDR1 is SQVTM and CDR2 is ANQGSEA. The CDR3 reads CSVATIHTDTQYF. The CDR3 DNA is TGCAGCGTTGCAACCATCCACACAGATACGCAGTATTTT.

This clonotype was recorded a few times. The rearrangement uses TRBV5-1 and TRBJ2-7, with unresolved D. This CDR3 comprises 15 residues. V was cut by 4 bases and J by 4 bases, with 18 bases left in between. Germline V gives CDR1 SGHRS, CDR2 YFSETQ. CDR3 in amino acids: CASSLQLGSQYEQYF. Written as DNA, the CDR3 is TGCGCCAGCAGCCTGCAACTTGGGTCCCAGTACGAGCAGTACTTC.

This sequence joins TRBV7-9 and TRBJ1-1, with TRBD1 identical over 7 bases. Unmatched junction bases numbered 16, after V lost 6 bases and J lost 3 bases. The CDR3 contains 17 residues. Germline loops: CDR1 SEHNR, CDR2 FQNEAQ (reference sequence). The CDR3 coding sequence is TGTGCCAGCAGGGTACCGGGGGACAGAGAACTTGACACTGAAGCTTTCTTT. Its translation is CASRVPGDRELDTEAFF.

This clonotype was observed a few times. The V call is TRBV20-1, the J call TRBJ2-1; a weak D match, TRBD1 (6 bases). V was cut by 3 bases and J by 8 bases, with 17 bases left in between. The CDR3 runs 14 residues. Per germline, CDR1 DFQATT and CDR2 SNEGSKA (reference sequence). CDR3 bases: TGCAGTGCTAGGCAGGGGCTCGATGGGGATGAGCAGTTCTTC. Protein product: CSARQGLDGDEQFF.

This clonotype was counted only a few times. The chain couples TRBV5-6 to TRBJ2-7; D is possibly TRBD2 (5 bases). This CDR3 region has 14 residues. The V gene lost 4 bases and the J gene lost 0 bases, with 11 bases spanning the gap. Germline values: CDR1 SGHDT, CDR2 YYEEEE. The CDR3 DNA follows: TGTGCCAGCAGCCCTATGGGGAGCTCCTACGAGCAGTACTTC. Translation: CASSPMGSSYEQYF.